This T cell receptor beta chain originates from a study of identifying expanded T cells in peripheral blood. With 2 bases clipped from V and 2 bases from J, the junction kept 3 bases outside the gene matches. Germline lookup yields CDR1 SGHRS and CDR2 YFSETQ. The CDR3 covers 14 residues. This table comes from immunoSEQ multiplex PCR, and its TCRdb copy is limited to in-frame clones, with some not included. The sample carries approximately 120,000 clones, around 89% recorded once. Study-level results: Variance in clone template counts between approximately two-week samples significantly increased with total template count across all healthy donors. Over approximately two and four weeks, about 15 and 19 clones changed, versus approximately 1.2 between replicates.

Points on this clone: The antigen remains undetermined.

The rearrangement joins TRBV5-1 to TRBJ2-7; TRBD1 matches 8 bases. Specimen: blood. The receptor was isolated from a person aged 18 to 70 in good health. DNA for the CDR3: TGCGCCAGCAGCTTCCAACAGGGGGCCTACGAGCAGTACTTC. This gives the protein CASSFQQGAYEQYF.